Listed here are 25 T cell receptor beta chains from one sample, sequenced in a study of shared clonotypes between healthy human individuals. Assay: immunoSEQ multiplex PCR; the TCRdb copy retains only in-frame clones and omits some. The sample includes 2.5 million or so clones, about 92% of them seen just once. The sequenced sample was naive CD4+ T cells sorted from blood. Subset specified: CD45RA+ positively selected. These receptors all come from a man younger than 35 in good health.

The J gene is TRBJ2-1, the V gene TRBV7-6; 10 nucleotides agree with TRBD2. With V trimmed by 5 bases and J by 15 bases, 13 bases remained unmatched. Germline assignment: CDR1 SGHVS and CDR2 FNYEAQ. This CDR3 region has 14 residues. In DNA, the CDR3 is TGTGCCAGCAGCCAGACTAGCGAGAGCGGGGGGGGGTTCTTC. Protein sequence: CASSQTSESGGGFF.

This chain uses TRBV30 with TRBJ2-2; 7 bases fit TRBD2. Germline-derived CDR1 and CDR2 are GTSNPN and SVGIG (reference sequence). The CDR3 spans 15 residues. V gave up 0 bases and J gave up 5 bases; unmatched junction bases: 6. In nucleotides, the CDR3 is TGTGCCTGGAGTGTACTGCGAGCGGGGACCGGGGAGCTGTTTTTT. Its translation: CAWSVLRAGTGELFF. The entire variable domain, with the rest obtained from reference TRBV30 and TRBJ2-2, is as follows: SQTIHQWPATLVQPVGSPLSLECTVEGTSNPNLYWYRQAAGRGLQLLFYSVGIGQISSEVPQNLSASRPQDRQFILSSKKLLLSDSGFYLCAWSVLRAGTGELFFGEGSRLTVL.

This chain links TRBV30 with TRBJ1-2, with a possible D match to TRBD1 (5 bases). Per the germline V gene, CDR1 is GTSNPN and CDR2 is SVGIG (reference sequence). This CDR3 spans 14 amino acids. The V and J ends lost 1 base and 8 bases respectively, with 17 bases between them. This CDR3 is CAWSASAGVFGYTF. DNA of the CDR3: TGTGCCTGGAGTGCGTCGGCGGGGGTTTTCGGCTACACCTTC.

CDR3 in amino acids: CAWSVQVGAGGEQYF. Here the CDR3 DNA reads TGTGCCTGGAGTGTACAGGTCGGGGCGGGCGGAGAGCAGTACTTC. This rearrangement joins TRBV30 to TRBJ2-7; D is possibly TRBD1 or TRBD2 (5 bases each). The V and J ends lost 0 bases and 7 bases respectively, with 19 bases between them. The length of the CDR3 is 15 residues. Germline CDR1 and CDR2: GTSNPN and SVGIG (reference sequence).

The chain uses TRBV6-5 and TRBJ2-7, with 8 nucleotides matching TRBD1. This CDR3 region has 13 residues. Per the germline V gene, CDR1 is MNHEY and CDR2 is SVGAGI. J lost 3 bases, V lost 6 bases, and 4 bases had no gene match. DNA for the CDR3: TGTGCCAGCAGGCTGGACAGGGACTACGAGCAGTACTTC. Translating gives CASRLDRDYEQYF.

The genes are TRBV29-1 and TRBJ2-7; D unresolved. CDR3 length equals 14 residues. Trimming took off 4 bases at V and 5 bases at J, with 18 bases between the two ends. CDR1 is SQVTM, CDR2 ANQGSEA, per germline. The CDR3 region is CSVVISGFFDEQYF. DNA for the CDR3: TGCAGCGTTGTGATCTCCGGCTTTTTTGACGAGCAGTACTTC.

The rearrangement links TRBV7-8 to TRBJ1-2, with TRBD1 as a possible D gene (6 bases). Between the trimmed V and J ends, which lost 2 bases and 8 bases, there was a span of 12 bases. This CDR3 region has 13 residues. Germline-derived CDR1 and CDR2 are SGHVS and FQNEAQ. The CDR3 protein is CASSLQGRGGYTF. The CDR3 DNA is TGTGCCAGCAGCTTACAGGGGCGCGGCGGCTACACCTTC.

The rearrangement joins TRBV9 to TRBJ2-1; 9 nucleotides line up with TRBD2. The CDR3 has 15 residues. Trimming cost V 0 bases and J 6 bases; bases outside gene matches: 4. CDR1 and CDR2 from the germline V gene are SGDLS and YYNGEE. DNA of the CDR3: TGTGCCAGCAGCGTAGTAGCGGGAGCCCCCAATGAGCAGTTCTTC. It encodes CASSVVAGAPNEQFF.

V and J are TRBV7-2 and TRBJ1-1; tentatively, D is TRBD1 (5 bases). Trimming left V 1 base short and J 0 bases short, with 9 bases between. Germline values: CDR1 SGHTA, CDR2 FQGNSA. This CDR3 contains 15 residues. CDR3 residues: CASSLVQGMNTEAFF. The CDR3 nucleotides are TGTGCCAGCAGCTTAGTCCAGGGAATGAACACTGAAGCTTTCTTT. The whole variable domain, filled in from reference TRBV7-2 and TRBJ1-1, reads GAGVSQSPSNKVTEKGKDVELRCDPISGHTALYWYRQSLGQGLEFLIYFQGNSAPDKSGLPSDRFSAERTGGSVSTLTIQRTQQEDSAVYLCASSLVQGMNTEAFFGQGTRLTVV.

This rearrangement joins TRBV6-6 to TRBJ2-7, with TRBD2 matching 8 bases. The CDR3 has 15 residues. Losses at the gene ends were 0 bases for V and 3 bases for J; bases not matched to a gene: 4. Germline V gives CDR1 MNHNY, CDR2 SVGAGI (reference sequence). For the CDR3, the DNA is TGTGCCAGCAGTTACTCGTCAGCGGGGGTCTACGAGCAGTACTTC. This translates into CASSYSSAGVYEQYF.

CDR3 coding DNA: TGTGCCAGCAGTGGAACCGGGACGGTGAACACTGAAGCTTTCTTT. Protein sequence: CASSGTGTVNTEAFF. The chain uses TRBV6-6 and TRBJ1-1; weak D call: TRBD1 (5 bases). CDR1 and CDR2 (germline): MNHNY, SVGAGI (reference sequence). This CDR3 comprises 15 residues. Trimming pared 5 bases from V and 0 bases from J, leaving 13 bases between.

The genes are TRBV19 and TRBJ1-2; tentative D call: TRBD1 (5 bases). Trimming cost V 3 bases and J 2 bases, with 13 bases left between them. This CDR3 spans 15 amino acids. In germline, CDR1 is LNHDA, CDR2 SQIVND (reference sequence). In DNA, the CDR3 is TGTGCCAGTAGTATCCGCCAGGGTTCAAACTATGGCTACACCTTC. This gives the protein CASSIRQGSNYGYTF.

Comments on this clone: Other DNA sequences within the sample encode an identical CDR3. This sequence joins TRBV5-6 and TRBJ1-3, with D unresolved. In germline, CDR1 is SGHDT, CDR2 YYEEEE. Trimming left V 0 bases short and J 0 bases short, with 7 bases between. The CDR3 is 15 residues long. The CDR3 region has the DNA TGTGCCAGCAGCTTGGGTTCGAGCTCTGGAAACACCATATATTTT. This translates into CASSLGSSSGNTIYF. Full variable domain (missing parts from reference TRBV5-6 and TRBJ1-3): DAGVTQSPTHLIKTRGQQVTLRCSPKSGHDTVSWYQQALGQGPQFIFQYYEEEERQRGNFPDRFSGHQFPNYSSELNVNALLLGDSALYLCASSLGSSSGNTIYFGEGSWLTVV.

This chain uses TRBV6-5 with TRBJ2-3; D gene ambiguous. This CDR3 is built from 14 residues. Germline V gene lookup returns CDR1 MNHEY and CDR2 SVGAGI. The V gene lost 6 bases and the J gene lost 2 bases, with 12 bases spanning the gap. The CDR3 spells CASRPDWFTDTQYF. The DNA of the CDR3 is TGTGCCAGCAGACCAGACTGGTTCACAGATACGCAGTATTTT.

The gene calls are TRBV2 and TRBJ2-7; 12 bases align to TRBD2. Germline-derived CDR1 and CDR2 are SNHLY and FYNNEI. There are 16 residues in the CDR3. With 5 bases clipped from V and 4 bases from J, the junction kept 9 bases outside the gene matches. The CDR3 DNA sequence: TGTGCCAGCAGTCCCCTACTAGCGGGGGGTCATTACGAGCAGTACTTC. Amino acids: CASSPLLAGGHYEQYF.

The chain recombines TRBV18 with TRBJ1-2; D call uncertain. Trimming took off 3 bases at V and 13 bases at J, with 18 bases between the two ends. This CDR3 is built from 13 residues. CDR1 is KGHSH and CDR2 is LQKENI in the germline V gene. CDR3 protein: CASSPDGISKRTF. CDR3 coding DNA: TGTGCCAGCTCACCCGACGGGATAAGTAAACGCACCTTC.

The chain carries TRBV25-1 and TRBJ1-2, with 7 nucleotides matching TRBD1. CDR3 length equals 13 residues. After removal of 8 bases from V and 8 bases from J, the junction contained 11 bases not matched to a gene. Per germline, CDR1 MGHDK and CDR2 SYGVNS. The CDR3 DNA reads as TGTGCCAGCCGGAACACCGGGACAGTCGGCTACACCTTC. Translating it yields CASRNTGTVGYTF.

This chain connects TRBV2 to TRBJ1-1; D is perhaps TRBD1 (5 bases). CDR1 and CDR2 from the germline V gene are SNHLY and FYNNEI. CDR3 length: 14 amino acids. Trimming stripped 4 bases from V and 4 bases from J, with 13 bases between. The CDR3 region is CASSVRQGFTEAFF. CDR3 nucleotides: TGTGCCAGCAGTGTACGGCAGGGATTCACTGAAGCTTTCTTT.

J is TRBJ1-3 and V is TRBV9; no firm D call. The V gene's germline CDR1 is SGDLS and CDR2 YYNGEE. V dropped 3 bases and J dropped 4 bases, with 17 bases sitting between them. The CDR3 consists of 16 residues. The chain's CDR3 is CASSARQSTAGNTIYF. DNA of the CDR3: TGTGCCAGCAGCGCCAGACAATCCACAGCCGGAAACACCATATATTTT.

Remarks on this clone: Other DNA variants within this sample encode the same CDR3. The CDR3 region has the DNA TGTGCCAGCAGTCTATACAATGAGCAGTTCTTC. Translated: CASSLYNEQFF. This chain connects TRBV2 to TRBJ2-1; D not certain. The V gene lost 5 bases and the J gene lost 4 bases, with 3 bases spanning the gap. The CDR3 consists of 11 residues. Germline V lookup: CDR1 SNHLY, CDR2 FYNNEI.

Comments on this clone: Other DNA sequences in this sample translate to the same CDR3. The V gene is TRBV6-5, the J gene TRBJ1-1; D remains ambiguous. This CDR3 is built from 13 residues. Looked up from germline, CDR1 is MNHEY and CDR2 is SVGAGI. V lost 4 bases, J lost 1 base, and 7 bases lay in between. The CDR3 DNA reads as TGTGCCAGCAGTTCGAGACAGAACACTGAAGCTTTCTTT. Translation: CASSSRQNTEAFF.

V and J are TRBV7-2 and TRBJ2-7; perhaps TRBD1 as D (6 bases). Trimming stripped 3 bases from V and 5 bases from J, with 14 bases between. The CDR3 consists of 14 residues. In germline, CDR1 is SGHTA, CDR2 FQGNSA. The CDR3 is CASSLGRPGDEQYF. In nucleotides, the CDR3 is TGTGCCAGCAGCTTGGGCCGCCCAGGGGACGAGCAGTACTTC.

V is TRBV10-3 and J is TRBJ1-2, with 7 bases fitting TRBD1. This CDR3 has 12 residues. Unmatched junction bases numbered 4, after V lost 5 bases and J lost 7 bases. CDR1 is ENHRY, CDR2 SYGVKD, per germline. The CDR3 reads CAISTGESGYTF. For the CDR3, the DNA is TGTGCCATCAGTACAGGGGAGTCTGGCTACACCTTC.

The rearrangement uses TRBV5-6 and TRBJ2-2; TRBD2 is a possible D gene (5 bases). Trimming cost V 2 bases and J 5 bases, with 16 bases left between them. Germline CDR1 reads SGHDT; CDR2 reads YYEEEE. The CDR3 covers 16 residues. The CDR3 here is CASSLQERSVTGELFF. The CDR3 coding sequence is TGTGCCAGCAGCTTACAAGAGCGGAGCGTTACCGGGGAGCTGTTTTTT. Full variable domain (rest looked up from reference TRBV5-6 and TRBJ2-2): DAGVTQSPTHLIKTRGQQVTLRCSPKSGHDTVSWYQQALGQGPQFIFQYYEEEERQRGNFPDRFSGHQFPNYSSELNVNALLLGDSALYLCASSLQERSVTGELFFGEGSRLTVL.

As for this clone: This sample also contains other DNA sequences that code for the same CDR3. This chain connects TRBV7-3 to TRBJ2-1; the match to TRBD2 covers 8 bases. CDR1 is SGHTA and CDR2 is FQGTGA in the germline V gene. The CDR3 covers 15 residues. V lost 5 bases to trimming and J lost 4 bases; unmatched junction nucleotides: 7. The CDR3 loop is CASSLSGGIYNEQFF. CDR3 sequence (DNA): TGTGCCAGCAGCCTCAGCGGGGGCATATACAATGAGCAGTTCTTC. Combining the CDR3 with reference TRBV7-3 and TRBJ2-1 gives the whole variable domain GAGVSQTPSNKVTEKGKYVELRCDPISGHTALYWYRQSLGQGPEFLIYFQGTGAADDSGLPNDRFFAVRPEGSVSTLKIQRTERGDSAVYLCASSLSGGIYNEQFFGPGTRLTVL.